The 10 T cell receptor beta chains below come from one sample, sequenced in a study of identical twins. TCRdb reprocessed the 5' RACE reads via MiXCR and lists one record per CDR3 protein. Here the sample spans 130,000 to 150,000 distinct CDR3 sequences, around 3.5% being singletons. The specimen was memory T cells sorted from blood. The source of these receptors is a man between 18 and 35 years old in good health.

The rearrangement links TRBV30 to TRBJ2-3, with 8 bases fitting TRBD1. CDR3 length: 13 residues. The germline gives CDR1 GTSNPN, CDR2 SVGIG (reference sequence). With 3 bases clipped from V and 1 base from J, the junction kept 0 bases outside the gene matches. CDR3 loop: CAWRTGGTDTQYF. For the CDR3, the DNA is TGTGCCTGGAGGACAGGGGGCACAGATACGCAGTATTTT.

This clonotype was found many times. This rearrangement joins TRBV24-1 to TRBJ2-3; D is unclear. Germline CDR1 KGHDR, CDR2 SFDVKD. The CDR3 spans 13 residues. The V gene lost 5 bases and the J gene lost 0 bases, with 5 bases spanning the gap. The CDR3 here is CATSAASTDTQYF. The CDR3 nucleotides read TGTGCCACCAGTGCAGCTAGCACAGATACGCAGTATTTT.

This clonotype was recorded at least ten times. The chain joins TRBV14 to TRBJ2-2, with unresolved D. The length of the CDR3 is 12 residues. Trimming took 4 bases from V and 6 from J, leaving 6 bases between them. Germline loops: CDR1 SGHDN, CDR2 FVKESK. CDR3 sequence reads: CASSPLAGELFF. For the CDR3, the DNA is TGTGCCAGCAGCCCCCTGGCCGGGGAGCTGTTTTTT.

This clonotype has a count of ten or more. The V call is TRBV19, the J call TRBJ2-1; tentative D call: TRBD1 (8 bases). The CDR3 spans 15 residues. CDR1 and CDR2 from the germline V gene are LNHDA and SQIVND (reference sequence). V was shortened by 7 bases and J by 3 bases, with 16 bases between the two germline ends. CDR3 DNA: TGTGCCAGTACCCAACAGGGGGGGAACTACAATGAGCAGTTCTTC. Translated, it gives CASTQQGGNYNEQFF.

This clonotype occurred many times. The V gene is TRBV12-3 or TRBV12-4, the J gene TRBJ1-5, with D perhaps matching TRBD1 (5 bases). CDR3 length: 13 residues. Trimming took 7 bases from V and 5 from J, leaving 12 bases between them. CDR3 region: CASTSGGDQPQHF. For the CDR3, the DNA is TGTGCCAGCACTAGCGGGGGGGATCAGCCCCAGCATTTT.

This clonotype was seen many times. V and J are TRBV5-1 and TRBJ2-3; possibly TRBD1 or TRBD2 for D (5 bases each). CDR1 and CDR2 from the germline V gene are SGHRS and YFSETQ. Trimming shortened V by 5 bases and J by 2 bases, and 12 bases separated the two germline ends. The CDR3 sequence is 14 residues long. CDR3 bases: TGCGCCAGCAGTTCCGGGACCCCCACAGATACGCAGTATTTT. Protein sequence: CASSSGTPTDTQYF. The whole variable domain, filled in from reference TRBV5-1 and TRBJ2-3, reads KAGVTQTPRYLIKTRGQQVTLSCSPISGHRSVSWYQQTPGQGLQFLFEYFSETQRNKGNFPGRFSGRQFSNSRSEMNVSTLELGDSALYLCASSSGTPTDTQYFGPGTRLTVL.

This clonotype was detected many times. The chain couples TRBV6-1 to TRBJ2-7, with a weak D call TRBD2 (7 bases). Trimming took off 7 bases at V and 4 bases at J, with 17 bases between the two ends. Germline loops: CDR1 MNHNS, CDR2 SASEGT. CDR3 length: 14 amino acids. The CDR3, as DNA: TGTGCCAGCACCCATGCGGGGGCAGGTTACGAGCAGTACTTC. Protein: CASTHAGAGYEQYF.

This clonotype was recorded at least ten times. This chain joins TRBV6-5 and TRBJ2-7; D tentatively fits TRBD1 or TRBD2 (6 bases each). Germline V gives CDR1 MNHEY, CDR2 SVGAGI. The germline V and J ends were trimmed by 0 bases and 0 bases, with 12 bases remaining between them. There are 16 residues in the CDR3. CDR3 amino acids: CASSYSRGPSSYEQYF. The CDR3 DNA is TGTGCCAGCAGTTACTCTCGGGGGCCGAGCTCCTACGAGCAGTACTTC.

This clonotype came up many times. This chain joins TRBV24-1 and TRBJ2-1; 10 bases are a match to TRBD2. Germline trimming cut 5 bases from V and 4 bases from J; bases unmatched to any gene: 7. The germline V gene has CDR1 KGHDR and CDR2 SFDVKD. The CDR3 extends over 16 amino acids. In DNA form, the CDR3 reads TGTGCCACCAGTGGCCCTAGCGGGAGTATTTACAATGAGCAGTTCTTC. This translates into CATSGPSGSIYNEQFF.

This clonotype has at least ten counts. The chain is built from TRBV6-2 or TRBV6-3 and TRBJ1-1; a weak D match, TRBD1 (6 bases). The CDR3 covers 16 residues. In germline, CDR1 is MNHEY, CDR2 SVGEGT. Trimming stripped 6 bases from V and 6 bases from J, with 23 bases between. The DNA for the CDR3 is TGTGCCAGCAGGCCCCCTACCGGGGGGGCTAGAGCTGAAGCTTTCTTT. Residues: CASRPPTGGARAEAFF.